The 5 T cell receptor beta chains given below trace back to one sample, sequenced in a study of CD8+CD57+ T cells in acquired aplastic anemia. For CDR3 and TCR beta VDJ profiling, genomic DNA was the template used. MiXCR, applied by TCRdb to the reads, yields one record per CDR3 protein. This table has roughly 130,000 distinct CDR3 sequences, 48% appearing once. Sequencing input: sorted CD4+, CD8+, or CD8+CD57+ T cells (not recorded which) from PBMCs. Source of these receptors: a human donor in good health, serving as a control.

This clonotype was seen a few times. A read error may be the cause here, since a much bigger clone is one base away. The conserved phenylalanine or tryptophan is not found at the CDR3 terminus, so this likely reflects a read error. The CDR3 protein is CASSHSGRARDYGYTL. The DNA of the CDR3 is TGTGCCAGCAGCCATTCGGGCAGGGCCCGGGACTATGGCTACACCCTC. This sequence joins TRBV4-2 and TRBJ1-2, with D tentatively TRBD1 (5 bases). With 3 bases removed from V and 3 bases from J, the gap between germline ends came to 17 bases. CDR1 LGHNA and CDR2 YNFKEQ come from the germline V gene. CDR3 length: 16 residues.

This clonotype was seen more than once but under ten times. V and J are TRBV28 and TRBJ1-1, with D possibly TRBD1 on 5 matching bases. V was clipped by 6 bases and J by 5 bases, with 19 bases between them. CDR3 length: 15 residues. Germline lookup yields CDR1 MDHEN and CDR2 SYDVKM. The CDR3 DNA follows: TGTGCCAGCAGCTTCCGGGCAGGGATGGGGACTGAAGCTTTCTTT. Its translation is CASSFRAGMGTEAFF.

There are many counts of this clonotype. This may be a read error: a much more frequent sequence differs by one nucleotide. The genes are TRBV29-1 and TRBJ2-7; D might be TRBD1 (5 bases). CDR3 length: 13 residues. The V end was cut by 3 bases, the J end by 0 bases, with 9 bases between. CDR1 is SQVTM and CDR2 is ANQGSEA in the germline V gene. The CDR3 loop reads CSVEGPNSYEQYF. CDR3 coding DNA: TGCAGCGTTGAGGGGCCAAACTCCTACGAGCAGTACTTC.

This clonotype was counted a few times. A much larger clone differs by one base, so this may be a read error. The chain carries TRBV5-4 and TRBJ2-1, with D uncertain. This CDR3 is built from 12 residues. The germline gives CDR1 SGHNT, CDR2 YYREEE (reference sequence). The CDR3 sequence: CASSLLGLERFF. CDR3 nucleotides: TGTGCCAGCAGCTTGTTAGGGCTCGAGCGGTTCTTC.

The sample holds many counts of this clonotype. The rearrangement uses TRBV5-6 and TRBJ1-6; no reliable D call. Germline V gene lookup returns CDR1 SGHDT and CDR2 YYEEEE. This CDR3 spans 15 amino acids. Trimming pared 1 base from V and 3 bases from J, leaving 8 bases between. The CDR3 here is CASSLLEFYNSPLHF. The CDR3 DNA reads as TGTGCCAGCAGCTTGTTGGAATTCTATAATTCACCCCTCCACTTT.